The TCR beta chain under discussion was sequenced for a study of siplizumab effects on memory and regulatory T cells. Whole-study results and caveats: Treg-derived clones made up an average of roughly 70% of mappable alloreactive CD4+ clones with siplizumab and roughly 25% in controls. The authors mapped only a minor fraction of alloreactive clones to unstimulated subsets. Alloreactive sequences that could be traced to unstimulated CD4+ memory cells showed a significant reduction under siplizumab. Naive T cells seemed more diverse than memory cells and seemed major alloresponse contributors.

Using immunoSEQ multiplex PCR, the repertoire was profiled, and TCRdb retains in-frame clones only, with some absent. The sample contains about 120,000 clones, roughly 94% of which appear only once. This CDR3 is 15 amino acids long. Germline CDR1 and CDR2: MNHEY and SVGAGI. After removal of 0 bases from V and 4 bases from J, the junction contained 6 bases not matched to a gene. With respect to this clone: Its target is unknown.

Specimen: non-Treg CD4+ T cells sorted from blood. The receptor comes from a human donor in good health. The chain uses TRBV6-5 and TRBJ2-7; 7 bases fit TRBD2. The CDR3 bases are TGTGCCAGCAGTTACTCGCCCCTGGGGGGGTACGAGCAGTACTTC. Amino acid sequence: CASSYSPLGGYEQYF.